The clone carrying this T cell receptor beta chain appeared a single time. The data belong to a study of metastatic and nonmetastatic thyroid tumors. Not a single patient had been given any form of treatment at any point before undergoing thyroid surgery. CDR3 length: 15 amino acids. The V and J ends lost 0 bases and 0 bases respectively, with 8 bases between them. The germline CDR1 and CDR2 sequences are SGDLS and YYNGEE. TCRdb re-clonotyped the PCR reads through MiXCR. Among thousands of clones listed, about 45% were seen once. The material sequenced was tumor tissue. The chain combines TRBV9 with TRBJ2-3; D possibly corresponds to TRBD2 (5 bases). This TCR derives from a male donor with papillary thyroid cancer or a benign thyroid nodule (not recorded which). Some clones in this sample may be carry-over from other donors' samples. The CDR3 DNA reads TGTGCCAGCAGCGTAGGCGGGTGGAGCACAGATACGCAGTATTTT. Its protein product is CASSVGGWSTDTQYF.